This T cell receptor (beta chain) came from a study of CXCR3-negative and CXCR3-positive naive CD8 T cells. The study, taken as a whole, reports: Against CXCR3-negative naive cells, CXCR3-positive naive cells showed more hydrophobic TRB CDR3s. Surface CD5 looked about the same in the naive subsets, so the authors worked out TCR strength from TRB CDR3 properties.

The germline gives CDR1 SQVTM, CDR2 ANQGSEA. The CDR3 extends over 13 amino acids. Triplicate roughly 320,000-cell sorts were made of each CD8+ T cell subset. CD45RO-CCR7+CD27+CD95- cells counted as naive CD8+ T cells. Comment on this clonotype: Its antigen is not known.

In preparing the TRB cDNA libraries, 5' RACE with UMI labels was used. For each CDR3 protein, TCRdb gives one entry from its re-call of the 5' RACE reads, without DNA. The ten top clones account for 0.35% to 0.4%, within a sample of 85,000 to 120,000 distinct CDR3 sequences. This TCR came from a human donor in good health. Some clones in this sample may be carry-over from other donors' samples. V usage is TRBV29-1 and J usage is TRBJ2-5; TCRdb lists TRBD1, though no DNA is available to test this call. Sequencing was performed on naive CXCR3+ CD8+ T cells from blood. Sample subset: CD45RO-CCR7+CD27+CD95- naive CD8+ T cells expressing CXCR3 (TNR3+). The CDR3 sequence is CSVDPAVDETQYF.